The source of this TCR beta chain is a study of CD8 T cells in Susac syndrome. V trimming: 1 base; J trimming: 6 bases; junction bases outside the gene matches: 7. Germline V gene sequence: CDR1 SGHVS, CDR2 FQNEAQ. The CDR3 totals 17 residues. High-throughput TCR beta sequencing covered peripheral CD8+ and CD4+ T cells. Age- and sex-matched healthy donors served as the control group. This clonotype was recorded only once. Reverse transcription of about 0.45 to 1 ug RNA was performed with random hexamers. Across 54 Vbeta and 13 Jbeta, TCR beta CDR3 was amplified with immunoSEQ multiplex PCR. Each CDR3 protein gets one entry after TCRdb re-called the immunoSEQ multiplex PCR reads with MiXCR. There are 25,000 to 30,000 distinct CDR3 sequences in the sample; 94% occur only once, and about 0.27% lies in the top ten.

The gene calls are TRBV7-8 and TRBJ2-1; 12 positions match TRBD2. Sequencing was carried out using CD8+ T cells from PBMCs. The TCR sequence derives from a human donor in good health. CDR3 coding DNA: TGTGCCAGCAGCTTAGTTCAAGGACTAGCGGGGAGCAATGAGCAGTTCTTC. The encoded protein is CASSLVQGLAGSNEQFF.